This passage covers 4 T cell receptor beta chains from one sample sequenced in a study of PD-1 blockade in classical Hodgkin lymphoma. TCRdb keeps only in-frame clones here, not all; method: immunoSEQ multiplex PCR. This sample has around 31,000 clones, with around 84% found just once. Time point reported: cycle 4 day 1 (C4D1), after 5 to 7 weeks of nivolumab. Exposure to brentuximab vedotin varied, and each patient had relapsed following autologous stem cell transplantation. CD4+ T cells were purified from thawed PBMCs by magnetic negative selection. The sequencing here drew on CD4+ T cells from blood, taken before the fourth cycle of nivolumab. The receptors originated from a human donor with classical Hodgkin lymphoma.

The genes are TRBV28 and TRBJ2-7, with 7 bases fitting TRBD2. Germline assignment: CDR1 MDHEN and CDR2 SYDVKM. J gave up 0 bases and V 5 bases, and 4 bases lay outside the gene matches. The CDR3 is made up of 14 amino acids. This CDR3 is CASSPGGLSYEQYF. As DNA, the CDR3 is TGTGCCAGCAGTCCGGGGGGTCTCTCCTACGAGCAGTACTTC.

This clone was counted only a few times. CDR3 nucleotide sequence: TGTGCCAGTAGTATCGATCGGGCCTATGGCTACACCTTC. Translating gives CASSIDRAYGYTF. This rearrangement joins TRBV19 to TRBJ1-2; no clear D gene. The CDR3 is made up of 13 amino acids. From germline, CDR1 is LNHDA and CDR2 SQIVND (reference sequence). Trimming took 3 bases from V and 4 from J, leaving 9 bases between them.

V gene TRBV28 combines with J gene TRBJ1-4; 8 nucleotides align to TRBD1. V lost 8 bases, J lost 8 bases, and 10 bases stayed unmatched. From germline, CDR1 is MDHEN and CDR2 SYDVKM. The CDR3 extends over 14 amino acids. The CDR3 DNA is TGTGCCAGCTCTCAGGGGGCGCGAGGGGAAAAACTGTTTTTT. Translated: CASSQGARGEKLFF.

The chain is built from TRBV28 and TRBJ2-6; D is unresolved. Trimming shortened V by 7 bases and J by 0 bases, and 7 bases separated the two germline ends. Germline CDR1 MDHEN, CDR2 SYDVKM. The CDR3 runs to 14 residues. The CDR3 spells CASTLSSGANVLTF. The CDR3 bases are TGTGCCAGCACCTTAAGCTCTGGGGCCAACGTCCTGACTTTC.